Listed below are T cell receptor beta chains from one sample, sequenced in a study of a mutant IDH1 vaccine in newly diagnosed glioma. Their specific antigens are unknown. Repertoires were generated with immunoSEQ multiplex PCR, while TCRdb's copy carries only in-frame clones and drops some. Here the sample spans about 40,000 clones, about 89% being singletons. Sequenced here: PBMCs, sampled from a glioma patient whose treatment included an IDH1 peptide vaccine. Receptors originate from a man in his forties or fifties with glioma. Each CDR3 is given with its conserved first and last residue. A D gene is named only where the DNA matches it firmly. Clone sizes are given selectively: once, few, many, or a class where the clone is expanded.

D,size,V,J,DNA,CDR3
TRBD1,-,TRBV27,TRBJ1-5,TGTGCCAGCAGTTTTGAGGGGGACAGGCTATCTTATAGCAATCAGCCCCAGCATTTT,CASSFEGDRLSYSNQPQHF
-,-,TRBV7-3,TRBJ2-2,TGTGCCAGCAGCTTAACTGCCAGGGCGGGCGGGGAGCTGTTTTTT,CASSLTARAGGELFF
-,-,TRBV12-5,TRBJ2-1,TGTGCTAGTGGTTTAGGTGGGGGTCTGTACAATGAGCAGTTCTTC,CASGLGGGLYNEQFF
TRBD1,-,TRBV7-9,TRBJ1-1,TGTGCCAGCAGCTTAGGACAGGGAATGAACACTGAAGCTTTCTTT,CASSLGQGMNTEAFF
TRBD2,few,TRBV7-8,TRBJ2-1,TGTGCCAGCAGCCACCGGGGTAGCGGGAGGGCCTGGGACAATGAGCAGTTCTTC,CASSHRGSGRAWDNEQFF
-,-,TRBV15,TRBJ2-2,TGTGCCACCAGCAGAGATCCACCCGGGGAGCTGTTTTTT,CATSRDPPGELFF
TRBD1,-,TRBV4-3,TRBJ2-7,TGCGCCAGCAGCCAAGAGGGGACAGGGGGCTACGAGCAGTACTTC,CASSQEGTGGYEQYF
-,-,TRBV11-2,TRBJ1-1,TGTGCCAGCAGCTTAGGGTTCCAGAACACTGAAGCTTTCTTT,CASSLGFQNTEAFF
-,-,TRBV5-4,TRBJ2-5,TGTGCCAGCAGCTTGAATTCTGCCCTCGTAAAAGAGACCCAGTACTTC,CASSLNSALVKETQYF
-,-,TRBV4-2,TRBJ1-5,TGTGCCAGCAGCCAAGATAGGGGGAGGGAGCCCCAGCATTTT,CASSQDRGREPQHF
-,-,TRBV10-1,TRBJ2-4,TGCGCCAGCAGTGAGAACCCGAGGGGAAACATTCAGTACTTC,CASSENPRGNIQYF
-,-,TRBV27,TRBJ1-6,TGTGCCAGCAGTTTCGGCCATAATTCACCCCTCCACTTT,CASSFGHNSPLHF
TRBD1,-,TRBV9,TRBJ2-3,TGTGCCAGCAGCGTAGGGCCAGGGGGTACAGATACGCAGTATTTT,CASSVGPGGTDTQYF
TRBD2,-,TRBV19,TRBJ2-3,TGTGCCAGTAGTAATCAGTTAGCGGGAGGGCCTGGCACAGATACGCAGTATTTT,CASSNQLAGGPGTDTQYF
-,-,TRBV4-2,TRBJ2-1,TGTGCCAGCAGCCAAGATCTCGGCAGGCTGGATGAGCAGTTCTTC,CASSQDLGRLDEQFF
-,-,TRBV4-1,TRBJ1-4,TGCGCCACAGCCTTTAAGGGGGGGAGGACTAATGAAAAACTGTTTTTT,CATAFKGGRTNEKLFF
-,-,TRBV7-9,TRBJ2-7,TGTGCCAGCAGCCCACCCCCAACGAGGTCCTACGAGCAGTACTTC,CASSPPPTRSYEQYF
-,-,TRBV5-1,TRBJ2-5,TGCGCCAGCAGCCCCCAGGCCGGACAGCCCAAAGGATGGACCCAGTACTTC,CASSPQAGQPKGWTQYF
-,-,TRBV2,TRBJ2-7,TGTGCCAGCACAGTACAGTACGAGCAGTACTTC,CASTVQYEQYF
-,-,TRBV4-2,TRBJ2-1,TGTGCCAGCAGTATAAGTGGAGCACGCCTCAATGAGCAGTTCTTC,CASSISGARLNEQFF
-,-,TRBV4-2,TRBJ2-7,TGTGCCAGCAGCCAGGGCATAAGCGGGTACTCCTACGAGCAGTACTTC,CASSQGISGYSYEQYF
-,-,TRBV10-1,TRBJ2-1,TGCGCCAGCAGTGAGTCCGTGTGGGATGAGCAGTTCTTC,CASSESVWDEQFF
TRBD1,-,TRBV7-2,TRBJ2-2,TGTGCCAGCAGCTTACAGGGCAGGGGGTCGAACACCGGGGAGCTGTTTTTT,CASSLQGRGSNTGELFF
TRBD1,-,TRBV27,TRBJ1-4,TGTGCCAGCAGTTTATCCGGGACAGGGCATGAAAAACTGTTTTTT,CASSLSGTGHEKLFF
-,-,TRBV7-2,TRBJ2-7,TGTGCCAGCAGCTCGCAGGGAACGCAGTACTTC,CASSSQGTQYF
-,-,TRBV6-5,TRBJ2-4,TGTGCCAGCAATTTAGCCAAAAACATTCAGTACTTC,CASNLAKNIQYF
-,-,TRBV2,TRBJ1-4,TGTGCCAGCAGTCTGCGACGAACCTCAACTAATGAAAAACTGTTTTTT,CASSLRRTSTNEKLFF
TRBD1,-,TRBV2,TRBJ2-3,TGTGCCAGCAGTGAAGCGGGGACAGGGATCGGAGACCTGTATTTT,CASSEAGTGIGDLYF
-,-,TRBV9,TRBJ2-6,TGTGCCAGCAGCGCGCGTCGATCAGGGATCCAGACTAACGTCCTGACTTTC,CASSARRSGIQTNVLTF
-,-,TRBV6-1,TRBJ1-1,TGTGCCAGCAGTGAAGAGGTGAACACTGAAGCTTTCTTT,CASSEEVNTEAFF
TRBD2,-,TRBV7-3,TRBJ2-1,TGTGCCAGCACCGGGGGGGATGGGGGCAATGAGCAGTTCTTC,CASTGGDGGNEQFF
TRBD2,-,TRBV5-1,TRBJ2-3,TGCGCCAGCAGCGACCTTAGCGGGGTGAACCCAGATACGCAGTATTTT,CASSDLSGVNPDTQYF
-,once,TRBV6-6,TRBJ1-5,TGTGCCAGCAGTTTTGGGGAATATAGCAATCAGCCCCAGCATTTT,CASSFGEYSNQPQHF
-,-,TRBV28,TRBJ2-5,TGTGCCAGCACGAAAGCAGCAGAGTTACAAGAGACCCAGTACTTC,CASTKAAELQETQYF
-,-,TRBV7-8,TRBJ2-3,TGTGCCAGCAGCTTACAGCGGTCCACAGATACGCAGTATTTT,CASSLQRSTDTQYF
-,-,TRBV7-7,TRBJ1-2,TGTGCTAGCAGCTCCGAAGGCCTCGTCTATGGCTACACCTTC,CASSSEGLVYGYTF
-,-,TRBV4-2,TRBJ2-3,TGTGCCAGCAGCCTCCCAGCCGGGGGCGGGGTAACAGATACGCAGTATTTT,CASSLPAGGGVTDTQYF
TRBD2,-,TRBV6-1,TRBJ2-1,TGTGCCAGCAGTGATATAGCGGGAGGAACAACCAACAATGAGCAGTTCTTC,CASSDIAGGTTNNEQFF
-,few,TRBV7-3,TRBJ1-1,TGTGCCAGCAGCGTCAGCCCGGGGAACACTGAAGCTTTCTTT,CASSVSPGNTEAFF
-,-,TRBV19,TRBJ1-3,TGTGCCAGTACCCGGGGGGGCTCTGGAAACACCATATATTTT,CASTRGGSGNTIYF
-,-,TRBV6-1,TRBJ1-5,TGTGCCAGCAGTGAAGGGCTGGGCGTAGCTCAGCCCCAGCATTTT,CASSEGLGVAQPQHF
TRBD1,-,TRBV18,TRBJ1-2,TGTGCCAGCTCCCCGGGACAGGGGGTGTACTATGGCTACACCTTC,CASSPGQGVYYGYTF
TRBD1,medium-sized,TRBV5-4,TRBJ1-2,TGTGCCAGCAGCCCCAGACAGGGGGCCGGCTATGGCTACACCTTC,CASSPRQGAGYGYTF